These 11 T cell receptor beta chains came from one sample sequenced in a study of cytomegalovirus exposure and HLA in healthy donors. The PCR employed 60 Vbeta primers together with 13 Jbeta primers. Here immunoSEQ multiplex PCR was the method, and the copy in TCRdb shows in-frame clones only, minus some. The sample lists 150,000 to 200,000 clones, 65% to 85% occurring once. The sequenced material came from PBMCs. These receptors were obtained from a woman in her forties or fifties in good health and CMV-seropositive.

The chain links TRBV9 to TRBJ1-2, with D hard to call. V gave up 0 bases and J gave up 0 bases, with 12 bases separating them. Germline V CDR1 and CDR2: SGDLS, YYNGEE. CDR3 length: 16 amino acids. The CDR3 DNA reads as TGTGCCAGCAGCGTAGGGAGGGTGTCGGCTAACTATGGCTACACCTTC. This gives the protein CASSVGRVSANYGYTF.

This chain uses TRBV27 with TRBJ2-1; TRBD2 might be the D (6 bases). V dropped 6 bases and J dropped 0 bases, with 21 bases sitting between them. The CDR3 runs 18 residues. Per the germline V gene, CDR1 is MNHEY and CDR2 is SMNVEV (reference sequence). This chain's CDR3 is CASRGTSRPWGSYNEQFF. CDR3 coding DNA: TGTGCCAGCAGAGGGACTTCTAGGCCCTGGGGCTCCTACAATGAGCAGTTCTTC.

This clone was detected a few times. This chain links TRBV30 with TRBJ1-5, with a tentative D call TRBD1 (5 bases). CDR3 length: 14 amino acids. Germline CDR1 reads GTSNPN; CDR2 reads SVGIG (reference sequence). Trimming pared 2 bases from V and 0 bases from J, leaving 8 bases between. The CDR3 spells CAWSWGSSNQPQHF. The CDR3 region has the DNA TGTGCCTGGAGTTGGGGCAGTAGCAATCAGCCCCAGCATTTT.

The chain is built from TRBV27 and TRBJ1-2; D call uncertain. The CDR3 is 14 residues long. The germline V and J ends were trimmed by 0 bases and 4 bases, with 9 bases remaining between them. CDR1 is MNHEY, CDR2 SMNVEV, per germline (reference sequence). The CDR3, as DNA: TGTGCCAGCAGTTTATCGAGAGTTTCCTATGGCTACACCTTC. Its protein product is CASSLSRVSYGYTF.

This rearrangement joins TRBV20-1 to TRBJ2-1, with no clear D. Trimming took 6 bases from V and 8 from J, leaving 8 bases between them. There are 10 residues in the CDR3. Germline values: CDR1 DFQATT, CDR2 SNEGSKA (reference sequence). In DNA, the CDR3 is TGCAGTGCCCATCGCGATGAGCAGTTCTTC. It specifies CSAHRDEQFF.

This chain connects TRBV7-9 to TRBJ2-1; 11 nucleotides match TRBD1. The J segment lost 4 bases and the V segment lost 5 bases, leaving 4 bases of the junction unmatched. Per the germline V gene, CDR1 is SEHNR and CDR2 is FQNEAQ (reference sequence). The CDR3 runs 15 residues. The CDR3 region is CASSRGTGGYNEQFF. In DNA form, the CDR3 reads TGTGCCAGCAGCAGGGGGACAGGGGGATACAATGAGCAGTTCTTC.

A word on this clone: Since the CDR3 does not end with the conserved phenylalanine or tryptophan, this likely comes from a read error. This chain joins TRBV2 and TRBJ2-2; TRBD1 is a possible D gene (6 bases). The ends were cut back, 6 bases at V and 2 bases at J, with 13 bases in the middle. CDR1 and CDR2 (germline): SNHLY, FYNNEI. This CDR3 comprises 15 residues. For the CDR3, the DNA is TGTGCCAGCAGATTACAGGGAGATAACACCGGGGAGCTGTTTTCT. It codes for CASRLQGDNTGELFS.

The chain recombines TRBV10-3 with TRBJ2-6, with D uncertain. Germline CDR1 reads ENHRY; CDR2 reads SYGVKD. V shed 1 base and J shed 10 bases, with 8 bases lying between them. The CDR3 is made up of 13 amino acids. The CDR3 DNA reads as TGTGCCATCAGTGAGTGGCAGGAAAACGTCCTGACTTTC. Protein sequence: CAISEWQENVLTF.

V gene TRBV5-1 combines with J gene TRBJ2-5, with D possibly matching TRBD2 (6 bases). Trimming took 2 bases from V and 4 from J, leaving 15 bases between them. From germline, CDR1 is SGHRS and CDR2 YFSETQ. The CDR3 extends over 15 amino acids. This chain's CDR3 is CASSFVGSGGETQYF. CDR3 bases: TGCGCCAGCAGCTTTGTAGGTAGCGGAGGAGAGACCCAGTACTTC.

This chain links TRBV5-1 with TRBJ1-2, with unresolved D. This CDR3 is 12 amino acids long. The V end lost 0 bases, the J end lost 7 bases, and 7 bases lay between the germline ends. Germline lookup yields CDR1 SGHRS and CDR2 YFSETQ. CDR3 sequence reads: CASSLAGFGYTF. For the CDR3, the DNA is TGCGCCAGCAGCTTGGCCGGGTTTGGCTACACCTTC.

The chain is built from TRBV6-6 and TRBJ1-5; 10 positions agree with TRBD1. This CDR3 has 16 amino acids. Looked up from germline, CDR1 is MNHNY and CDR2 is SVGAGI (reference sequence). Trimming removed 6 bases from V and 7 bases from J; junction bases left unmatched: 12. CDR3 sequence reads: CASSPRPGQGRQPQHF. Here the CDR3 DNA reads TGTGCCAGCAGCCCCCGACCGGGACAGGGGCGGCAGCCCCAGCATTTT.